The entry below gives a single TCR beta chain sequence along with its context. The protocol was immunoSEQ multiplex PCR, while the TCRdb copy is restricted to in-frame clones and leaves out a portion. The sample records fewer than 250,000 clones, around four fifths being singletons. The data originate from a study of blood T cell repertoires in COVID-19. At the level of the study: Samples taken during acute and convalescent COVID-19 were collected in the United States, Italy and Spain. The cDNA or gDNA used as material had been derived from T cells, B-cell-depleted T cells, or PBMCs.

V was clipped by 1 base and J by 7 bases, with 10 bases between them. Looked up from germline, CDR1 is KGHSH and CDR2 is LQKENI. There are 13 residues in the CDR3. The clonotype originates from a man under 40 with active or convalescent COVID-19. Input material: peripheral blood. The chain recombines TRBV18 with TRBJ1-1; D call uncertain. As DNA, the CDR3 is TGTGCCAGCTCACCACGGGTGGGAGATGAAGCTTTCTTT. This gives the protein CASSPRVGDEAFF. The whole variable domain, remainder taken from reference TRBV18 and TRBJ1-1, is NAGVMQNPRHLVRRRGQEARLRCSPMKGHSHVYWYRQLPEEGLKFMVYLQKENIIDESGMPKERFSAEFPKEGPSILRIQQVVRGDSAAYFCASSPRVGDEAFFGQGTRLTVV.